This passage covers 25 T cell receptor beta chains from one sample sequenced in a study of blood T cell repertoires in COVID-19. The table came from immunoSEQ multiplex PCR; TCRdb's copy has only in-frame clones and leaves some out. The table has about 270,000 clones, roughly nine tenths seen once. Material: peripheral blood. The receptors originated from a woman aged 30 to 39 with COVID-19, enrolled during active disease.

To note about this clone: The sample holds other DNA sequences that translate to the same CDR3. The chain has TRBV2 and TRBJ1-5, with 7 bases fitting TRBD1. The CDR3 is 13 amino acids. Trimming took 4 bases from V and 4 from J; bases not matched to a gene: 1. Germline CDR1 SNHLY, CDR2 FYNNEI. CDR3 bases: TGTGCCAGCAGTGGACAGGGAAATCAGCCCCAGCATTTT. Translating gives CASSGQGNQPQHF. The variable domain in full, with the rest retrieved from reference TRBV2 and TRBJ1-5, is EPEVTQTPSHQVTQMGQEVILRCVPISNHLYFYWYRQILGQKVEFLVSFYNNEISEKSEIFDDQFSVERPDGSNFTLKIRSTKLEDSAMYFCASSGQGNQPQHFGDGTRLSIL.

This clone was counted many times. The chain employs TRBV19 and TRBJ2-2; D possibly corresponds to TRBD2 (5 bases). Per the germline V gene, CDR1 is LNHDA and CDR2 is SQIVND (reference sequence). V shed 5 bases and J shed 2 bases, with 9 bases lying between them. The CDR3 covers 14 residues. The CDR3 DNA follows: TGTGCCAGTAGTGATCGGGGAAACACCGGGGAGCTGTTTTTT. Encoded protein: CASSDRGNTGELFF.

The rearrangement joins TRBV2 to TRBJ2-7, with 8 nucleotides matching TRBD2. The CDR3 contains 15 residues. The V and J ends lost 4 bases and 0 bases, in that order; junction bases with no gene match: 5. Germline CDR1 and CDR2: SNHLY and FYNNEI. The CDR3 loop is CASSAGGGFSYEQYF. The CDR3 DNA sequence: TGTGCCAGCAGTGCGGGCGGGGGGTTCTCCTACGAGCAGTACTTC.

In nucleotides, the CDR3 is TGTGCCAGCAGTCGACTAGCGGGGGGAGAGACCCAGTACTTC. It encodes CASSRLAGGETQYF. The V and J genes are TRBV7-2 and TRBJ2-5, with TRBD2 matching over 13 bases. The germline gives CDR1 SGHTA, CDR2 FQGNSA. There are 14 residues in the CDR3. V was clipped by 6 bases and J by 4 bases; unmatched bases: 2.

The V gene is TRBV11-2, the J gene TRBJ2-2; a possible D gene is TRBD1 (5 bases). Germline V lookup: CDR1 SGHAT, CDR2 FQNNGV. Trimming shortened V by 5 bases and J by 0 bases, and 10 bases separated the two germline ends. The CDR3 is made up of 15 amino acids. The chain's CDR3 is CASSPRTPNTGELFF. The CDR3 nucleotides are TGTGCCAGCAGCCCCCGGACACCGAACACCGGGGAGCTGTTTTTT.

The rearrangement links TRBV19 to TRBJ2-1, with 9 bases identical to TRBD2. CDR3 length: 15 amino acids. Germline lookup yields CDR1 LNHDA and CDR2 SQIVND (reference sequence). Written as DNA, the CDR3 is TGTGCTCTACCGCGTAGCGGGGGTGTTGGGAATGAGCAGTTCTTC. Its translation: CALPRSGGVGNEQFF.

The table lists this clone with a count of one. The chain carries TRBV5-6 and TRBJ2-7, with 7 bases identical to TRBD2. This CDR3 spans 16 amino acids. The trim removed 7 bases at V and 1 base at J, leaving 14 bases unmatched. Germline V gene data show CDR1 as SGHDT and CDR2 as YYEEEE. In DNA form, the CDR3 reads TGTGCCAGCGAGCGCACTAGCGCTACGTCGTCCTACGAGCAGTACTTC. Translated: CASERTSATSSYEQYF.

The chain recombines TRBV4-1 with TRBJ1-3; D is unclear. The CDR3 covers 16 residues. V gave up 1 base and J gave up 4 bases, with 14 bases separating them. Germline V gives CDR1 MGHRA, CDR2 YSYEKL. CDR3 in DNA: TGCGCCAGCAGCCAAGGAACGGGAATAGTCGGAAACACCATATATTTT. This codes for CASSQGTGIVGNTIYF.

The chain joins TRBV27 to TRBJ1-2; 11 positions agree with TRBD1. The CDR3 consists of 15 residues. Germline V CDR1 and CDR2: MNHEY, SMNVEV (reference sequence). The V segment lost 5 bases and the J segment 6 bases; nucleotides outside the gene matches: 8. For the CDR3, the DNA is TGTGCCAGCAGTATCCGGACAGGGGGCGGTAATGGCTACACCTTC. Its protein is CASSIRTGGGNGYTF.

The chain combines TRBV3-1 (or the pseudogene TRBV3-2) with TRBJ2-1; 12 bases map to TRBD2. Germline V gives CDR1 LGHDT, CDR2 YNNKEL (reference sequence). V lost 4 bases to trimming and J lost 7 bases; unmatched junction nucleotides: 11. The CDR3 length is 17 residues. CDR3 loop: CASSPRTSGVFRNEQFF. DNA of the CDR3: TGTGCCAGCAGCCCTCGGACTAGCGGGGTGTTCAGGAATGAGCAGTTCTTC.

CDR3 region: CASSLAGTVNEQFF. In DNA form, the CDR3 reads TGTGCCAGCAGCTTGGCGGGGACAGTCAATGAGCAGTTCTTC. The gene calls are TRBV5-6 and TRBJ2-1; 7 nucleotides agree with TRBD1. The CDR3 is 14 amino acids. Per the germline V gene, CDR1 is SGHDT and CDR2 is YYEEEE. After removal of 0 bases from V and 6 bases from J, the junction contained 3 bases not matched to a gene.

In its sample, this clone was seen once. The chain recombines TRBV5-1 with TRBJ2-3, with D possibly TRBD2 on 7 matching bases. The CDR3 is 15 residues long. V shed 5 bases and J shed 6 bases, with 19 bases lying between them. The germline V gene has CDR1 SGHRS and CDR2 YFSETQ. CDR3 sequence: CASRPTGGPADTQYF. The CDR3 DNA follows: TGCGCCAGCAGGCCAACGGGGGGCCCGGCGGATACGCAGTATTTT.

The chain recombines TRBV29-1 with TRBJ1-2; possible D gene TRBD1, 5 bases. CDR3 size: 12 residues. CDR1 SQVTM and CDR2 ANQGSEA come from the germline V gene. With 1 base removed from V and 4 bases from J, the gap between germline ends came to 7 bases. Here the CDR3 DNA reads TGCAGCGTTGAAGGACAGAGCTATGGCTACACCTTC. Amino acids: CSVEGQSYGYTF.

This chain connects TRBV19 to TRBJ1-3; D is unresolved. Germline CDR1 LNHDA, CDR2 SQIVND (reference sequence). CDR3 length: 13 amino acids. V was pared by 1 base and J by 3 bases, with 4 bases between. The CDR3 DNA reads TGTGCCAGTAGTATAGGCGGTGGAAACACCATATATTTT. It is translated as CASSIGGGNTIYF.

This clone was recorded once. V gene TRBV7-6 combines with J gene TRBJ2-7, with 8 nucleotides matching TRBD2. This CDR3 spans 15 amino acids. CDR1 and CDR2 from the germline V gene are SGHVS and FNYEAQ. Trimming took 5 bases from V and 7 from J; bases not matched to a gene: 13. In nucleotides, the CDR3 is TGTGCCAGCAGCCCAAACCTCGGGGGGGCCGGTGAGCAGTACTTC. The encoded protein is CASSPNLGGAGEQYF. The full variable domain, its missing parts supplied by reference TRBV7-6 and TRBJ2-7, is GAGVSQSPRYKVTKRGQDVALRCDPISGHVSLYWYRQALGQGPEFLTYFNYEAQQDKSGLPNDRFSAERPEGSISTLTIQRTEQRDSAMYRCASSPNLGGAGEQYFGPGTRLTVT.

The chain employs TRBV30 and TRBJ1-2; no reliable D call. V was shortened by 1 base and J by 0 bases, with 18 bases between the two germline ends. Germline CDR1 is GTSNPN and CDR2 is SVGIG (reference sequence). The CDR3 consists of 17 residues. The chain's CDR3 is CAWSDLLRWRANYGYTF. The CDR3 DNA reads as TGTGCCTGGAGTGATTTACTTCGATGGAGGGCTAACTATGGCTACACCTTC.

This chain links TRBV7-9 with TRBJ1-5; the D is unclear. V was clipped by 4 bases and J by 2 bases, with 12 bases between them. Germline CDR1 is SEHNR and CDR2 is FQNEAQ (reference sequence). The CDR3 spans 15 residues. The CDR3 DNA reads TGTGCCAGCAGCTCCGGGAAGGGAGGCAATCAGCCCCAGCATTTT. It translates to CASSSGKGGNQPQHF.

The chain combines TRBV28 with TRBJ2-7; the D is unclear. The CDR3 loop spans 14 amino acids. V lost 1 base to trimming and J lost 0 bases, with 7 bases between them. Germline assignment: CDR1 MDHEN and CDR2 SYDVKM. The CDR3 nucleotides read TGTGCCAGCAGTTTATCGTTTAGCTCCTACGAGCAGTACTTC. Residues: CASSLSFSSYEQYF.

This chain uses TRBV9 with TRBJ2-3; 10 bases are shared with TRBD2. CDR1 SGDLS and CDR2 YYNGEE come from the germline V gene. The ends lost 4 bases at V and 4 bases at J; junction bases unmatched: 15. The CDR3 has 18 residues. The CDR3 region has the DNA TGTGCCAGCAGCCCAGAAGGTGGAGCGGGGGGGCCGGCAGATACGCAGTATTTT. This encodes CASSPEGGAGGPADTQYF. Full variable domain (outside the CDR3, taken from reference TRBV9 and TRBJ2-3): DSGVTQTPKHLITATGQRVTLRCSPRSGDLSVYWYQQSLDQGLQFLIQYYNGEERAKGNILERFSAQQFPDLHSELNLSSLELGDSALYFCASSPEGGAGGPADTQYFGPGTRLTVL.

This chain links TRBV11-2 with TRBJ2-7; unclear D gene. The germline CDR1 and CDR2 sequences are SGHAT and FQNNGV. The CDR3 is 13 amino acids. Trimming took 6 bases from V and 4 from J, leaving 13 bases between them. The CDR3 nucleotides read TGTGCCAGCAGTAGGCAGGCCCTTTACGAGCAGTACTTC. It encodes CASSRQALYEQYF. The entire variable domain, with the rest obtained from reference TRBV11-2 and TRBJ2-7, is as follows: EAGVAQSPRYKIIEKRQSVAFWCNPISGHATLYWYQQILGQGPKLLIQFQNNGVVDDSQLPKDRFSAERLKGVDSTLKIQPAKLEDSAVYLCASSRQALYEQYFGPGTRLTVT.

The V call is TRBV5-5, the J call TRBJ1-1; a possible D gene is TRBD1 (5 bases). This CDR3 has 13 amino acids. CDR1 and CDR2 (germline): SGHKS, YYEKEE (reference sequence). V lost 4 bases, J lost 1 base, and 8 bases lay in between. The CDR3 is CASSNTGNTEAFF. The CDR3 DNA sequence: TGTGCCAGCAGCAATACAGGGAACACTGAAGCTTTCTTT.

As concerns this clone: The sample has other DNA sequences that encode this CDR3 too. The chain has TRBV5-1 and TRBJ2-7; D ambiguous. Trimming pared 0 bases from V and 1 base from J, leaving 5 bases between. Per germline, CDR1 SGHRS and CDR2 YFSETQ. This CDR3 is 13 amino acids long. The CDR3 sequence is CASSLGASYEQYF. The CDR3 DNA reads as TGCGCCAGCAGCTTGGGGGCTTCCTACGAGCAGTACTTC.

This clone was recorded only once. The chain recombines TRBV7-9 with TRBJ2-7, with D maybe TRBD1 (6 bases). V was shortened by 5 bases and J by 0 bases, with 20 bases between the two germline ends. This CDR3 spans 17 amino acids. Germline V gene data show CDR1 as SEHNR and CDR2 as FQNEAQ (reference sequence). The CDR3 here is CASSPITGTPSSYEQYF. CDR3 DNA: TGTGCCAGCAGCCCGATTACCGGGACACCCAGCTCCTACGAGCAGTACTTC.

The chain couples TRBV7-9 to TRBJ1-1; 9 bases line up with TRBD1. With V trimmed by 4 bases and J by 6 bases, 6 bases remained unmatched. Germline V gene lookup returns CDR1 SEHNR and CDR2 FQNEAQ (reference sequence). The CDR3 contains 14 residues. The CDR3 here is CASSSTGGLAEAFF. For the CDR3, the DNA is TGTGCCAGCAGCTCGACAGGGGGGTTGGCTGAAGCTTTCTTT.

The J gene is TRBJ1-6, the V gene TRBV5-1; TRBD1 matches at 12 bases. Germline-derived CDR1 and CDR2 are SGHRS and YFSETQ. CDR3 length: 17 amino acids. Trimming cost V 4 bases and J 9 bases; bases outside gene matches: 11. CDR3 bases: TGCGCCAGCAGCCCGGGACAGGGGGCGGGTAATGGTTCACCCCTCCACTTT. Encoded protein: CASSPGQGAGNGSPLHF.